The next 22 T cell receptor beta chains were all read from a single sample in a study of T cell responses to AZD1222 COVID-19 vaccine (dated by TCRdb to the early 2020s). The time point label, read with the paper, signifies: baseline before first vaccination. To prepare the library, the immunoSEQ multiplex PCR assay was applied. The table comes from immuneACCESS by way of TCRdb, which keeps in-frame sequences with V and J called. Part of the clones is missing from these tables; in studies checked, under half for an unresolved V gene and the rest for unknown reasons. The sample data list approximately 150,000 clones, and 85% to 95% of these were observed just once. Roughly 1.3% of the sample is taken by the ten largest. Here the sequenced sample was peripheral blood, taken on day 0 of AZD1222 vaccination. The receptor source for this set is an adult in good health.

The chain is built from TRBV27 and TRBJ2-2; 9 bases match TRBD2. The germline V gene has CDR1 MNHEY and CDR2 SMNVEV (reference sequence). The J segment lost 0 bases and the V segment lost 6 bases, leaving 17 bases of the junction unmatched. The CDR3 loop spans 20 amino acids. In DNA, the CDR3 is TGTGCCAGCAGACCCGTGAGGCGGGGGGGCCTGGGTCCGAACACCGGGGAGCTGTTTTTT. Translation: CASRPVRRGGLGPNTGELFF.

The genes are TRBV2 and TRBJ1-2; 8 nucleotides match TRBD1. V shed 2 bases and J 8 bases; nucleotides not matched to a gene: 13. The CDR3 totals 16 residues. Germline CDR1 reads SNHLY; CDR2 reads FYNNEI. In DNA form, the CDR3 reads TGTGCCAGCAGTGAAATGACGGGGACAGGTAGTCAGGGCTACACCTTC. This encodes CASSEMTGTGSQGYTF.

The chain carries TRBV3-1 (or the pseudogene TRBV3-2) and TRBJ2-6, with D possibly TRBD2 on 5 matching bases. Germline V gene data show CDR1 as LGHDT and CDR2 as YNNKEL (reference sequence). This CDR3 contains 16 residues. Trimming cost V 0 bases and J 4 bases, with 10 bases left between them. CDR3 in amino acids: CASSQDPGTGANVLTF. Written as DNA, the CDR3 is TGTGCCAGCAGCCAAGACCCGGGAACAGGGGCCAACGTCCTGACTTTC.

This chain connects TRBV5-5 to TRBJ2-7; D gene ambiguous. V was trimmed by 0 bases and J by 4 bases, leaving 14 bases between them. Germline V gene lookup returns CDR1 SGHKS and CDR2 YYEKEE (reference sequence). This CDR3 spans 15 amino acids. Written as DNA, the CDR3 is TGTGCCAGCAGCTTGGTGGGCACCACCCTTTACGAGCAGTACTTC. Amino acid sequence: CASSLVGTTLYEQYF.

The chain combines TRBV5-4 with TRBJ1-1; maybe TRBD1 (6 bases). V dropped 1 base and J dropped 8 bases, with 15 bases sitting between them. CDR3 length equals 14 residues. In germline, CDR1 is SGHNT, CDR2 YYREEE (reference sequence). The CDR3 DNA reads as TGTGCCAGCAGCTTGCCGGGGGCGGGGGGCGAAGCTTTCTTT. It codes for CASSLPGAGGEAFF.

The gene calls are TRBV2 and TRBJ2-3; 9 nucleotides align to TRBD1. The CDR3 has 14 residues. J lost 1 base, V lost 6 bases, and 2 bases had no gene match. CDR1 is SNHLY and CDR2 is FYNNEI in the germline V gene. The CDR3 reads CASRRTGGTDTQYF. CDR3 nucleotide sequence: TGTGCCAGCAGGCGGACAGGGGGCACAGATACGCAGTATTTT.

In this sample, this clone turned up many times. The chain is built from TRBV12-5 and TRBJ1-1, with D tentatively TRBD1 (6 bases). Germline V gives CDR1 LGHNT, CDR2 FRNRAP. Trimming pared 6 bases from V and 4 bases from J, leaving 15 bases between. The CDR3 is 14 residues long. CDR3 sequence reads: CASGPGGLLTEAFF. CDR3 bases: TGTGCTAGTGGCCCGGGGGGGCTGCTCACTGAAGCTTTCTTT.

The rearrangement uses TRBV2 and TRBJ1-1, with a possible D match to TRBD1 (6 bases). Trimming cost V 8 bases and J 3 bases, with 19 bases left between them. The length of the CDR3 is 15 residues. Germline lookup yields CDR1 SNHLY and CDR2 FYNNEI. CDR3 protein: CASVGGSGGDTEAFF. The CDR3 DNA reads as TGTGCCAGCGTAGGGGGGTCGGGGGGAGACACTGAAGCTTTCTTT.

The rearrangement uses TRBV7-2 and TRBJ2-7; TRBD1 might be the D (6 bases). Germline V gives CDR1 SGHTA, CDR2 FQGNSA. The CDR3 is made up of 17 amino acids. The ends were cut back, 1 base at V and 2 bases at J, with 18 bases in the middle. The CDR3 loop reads CASSLVSGGSGAYEQYF. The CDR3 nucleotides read TGTGCCAGCAGCTTAGTGTCTGGGGGCAGTGGGGCCTACGAGCAGTACTTC.

CDR3 sequence: CASTTGGYGYTF. CDR3 sequence (DNA): TGTGCCAGCACTACGGGCGGCTATGGCTACACCTTC. The V call is TRBV6-5, the J call TRBJ1-2; unclear D gene. V dropped 7 bases and J dropped 4 bases, with 10 bases sitting between them. The CDR3 is 12 residues long. CDR1 and CDR2 (germline): MNHEY, SVGAGI.

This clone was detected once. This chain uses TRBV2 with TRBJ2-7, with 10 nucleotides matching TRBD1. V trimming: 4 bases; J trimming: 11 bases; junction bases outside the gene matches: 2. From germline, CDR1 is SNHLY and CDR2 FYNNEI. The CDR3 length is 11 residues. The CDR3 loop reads CASSVDRGKYF. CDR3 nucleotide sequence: TGTGCCAGCAGTGTGGACAGGGGGAAGTACTTC. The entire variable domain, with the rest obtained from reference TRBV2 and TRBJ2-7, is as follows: EPEVTQTPSHQVTQMGQEVILRCVPISNHLYFYWYRQILGQKVEFLVSFYNNEISEKSEIFDDQFSVERPDGSNFTLKIRSTKLEDSAMYFCASSVDRGKYFGPGTRLTVT.

CDR3 sequence: CASSLEGLWLFF. The CDR3 bases are TGTGCCAGCAGTTTAGAGGGCCTTTGGCTGTTTTTT. This rearrangement joins TRBV12-3 or TRBV12-4 to TRBJ1-4; no firm D call. The ends were cut back, 1 base at V and 14 bases at J, with 11 bases in the middle. The CDR3 runs 12 residues.

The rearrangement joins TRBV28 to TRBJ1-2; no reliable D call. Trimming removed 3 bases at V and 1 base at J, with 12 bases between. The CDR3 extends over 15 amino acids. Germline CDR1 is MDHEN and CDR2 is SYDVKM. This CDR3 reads CASSLPVVRNYGYTF. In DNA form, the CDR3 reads TGTGCCAGCAGTTTGCCTGTGGTCCGTAACTATGGCTACACCTTC.

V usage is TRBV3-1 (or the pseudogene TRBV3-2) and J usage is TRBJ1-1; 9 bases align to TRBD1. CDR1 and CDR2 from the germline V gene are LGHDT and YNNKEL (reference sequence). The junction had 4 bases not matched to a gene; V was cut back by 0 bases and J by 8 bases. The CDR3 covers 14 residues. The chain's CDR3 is CASSQDRGQGEAFF. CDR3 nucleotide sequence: TGTGCCAGCAGCCAAGATCGGGGACAGGGCGAAGCTTTCTTT.

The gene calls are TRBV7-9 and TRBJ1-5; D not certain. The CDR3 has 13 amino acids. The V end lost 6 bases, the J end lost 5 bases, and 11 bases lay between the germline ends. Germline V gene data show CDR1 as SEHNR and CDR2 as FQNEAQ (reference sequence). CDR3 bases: TGTGCCAGCAGTTACGAGGGTGATCAGCCCCAGCATTTT. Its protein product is CASSYEGDQPQHF.

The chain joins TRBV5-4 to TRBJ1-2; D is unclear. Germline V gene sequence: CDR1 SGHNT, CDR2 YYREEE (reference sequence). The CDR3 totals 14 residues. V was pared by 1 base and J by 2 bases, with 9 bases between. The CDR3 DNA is TGTGCCAGCAGCTTGACGGCCGTCAACTATGGCTACACCTTC. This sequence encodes CASSLTAVNYGYTF.

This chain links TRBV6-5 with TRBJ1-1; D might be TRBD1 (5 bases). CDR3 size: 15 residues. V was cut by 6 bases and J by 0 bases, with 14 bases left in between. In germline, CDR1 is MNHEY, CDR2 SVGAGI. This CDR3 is CASRPQGTLNTEAFF. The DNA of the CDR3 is TGTGCCAGCAGGCCCCAGGGAACTTTGAACACTGAAGCTTTCTTT.

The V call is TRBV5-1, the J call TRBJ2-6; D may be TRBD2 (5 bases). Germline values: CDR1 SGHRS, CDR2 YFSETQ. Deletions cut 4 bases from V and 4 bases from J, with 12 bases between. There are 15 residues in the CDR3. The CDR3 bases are TGCGCCAGCAGCGCACGGACTGGGGGGGCCAACGTCCTGACTTTC. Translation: CASSARTGGANVLTF.

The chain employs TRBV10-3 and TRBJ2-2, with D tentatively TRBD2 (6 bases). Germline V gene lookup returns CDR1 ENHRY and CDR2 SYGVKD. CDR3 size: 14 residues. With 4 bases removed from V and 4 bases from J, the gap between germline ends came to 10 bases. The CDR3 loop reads CAISAISGTGELFF. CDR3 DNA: TGTGCCATCAGTGCTATTAGCGGCACCGGGGAGCTGTTTTTT.

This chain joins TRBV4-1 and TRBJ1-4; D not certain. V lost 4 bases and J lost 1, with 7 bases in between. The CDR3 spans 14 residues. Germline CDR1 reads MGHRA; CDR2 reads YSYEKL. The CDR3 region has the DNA TGCGCCAGCAGCCCACCAGGAACTAATGAAAAACTGTTTTTT. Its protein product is CASSPPGTNEKLFF.

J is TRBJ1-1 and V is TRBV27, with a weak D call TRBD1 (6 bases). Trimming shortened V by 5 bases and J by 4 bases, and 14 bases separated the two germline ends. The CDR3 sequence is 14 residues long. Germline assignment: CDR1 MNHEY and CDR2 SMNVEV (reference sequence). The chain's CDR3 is CASSGTGRGTEAFF. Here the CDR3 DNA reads TGTGCCAGCAGTGGAACAGGGCGAGGCACTGAAGCTTTCTTT.

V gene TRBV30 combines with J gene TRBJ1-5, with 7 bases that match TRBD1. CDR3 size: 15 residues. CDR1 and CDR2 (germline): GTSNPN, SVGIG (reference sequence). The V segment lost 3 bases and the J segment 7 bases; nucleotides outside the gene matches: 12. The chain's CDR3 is CAWSLGAGGGQPQHF. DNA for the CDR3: TGTGCCTGGAGCCTGGGGGCAGGGGGAGGCCAGCCCCAGCATTTT.